The clone carrying this T cell receptor beta chain appeared many times. This CDR3 contains 17 residues. Trimming stripped 8 bases from V and 2 bases from J, with 19 bases between. The data were obtained in a study of T-cell reconstitution after alpha-beta-depleted transplantation in children. Preparation of the TCRbeta library used unique molecular identifiers. TCRdb fed the PCR reads into MiXCR, producing one record per CDR3 protein. The table has 300,000 to 400,000 distinct CDR3 sequences, approximately 23% seen once. V gene TRBV12-3 or TRBV12-4 combines with J gene TRBJ2-6, with D possibly being TRBD2 (7 bases). This clonotype was sampled from a male patient younger than 18 who had a stem cell transplant for acute lymphoblastic leukemia, so the T cells may come from the graft donor. The sequences come from PBMCs, mostly from graft donor cells, collected 180 days after TCRalphabeta/CD19-depleted stem cell transplant. For the CDR3, the DNA is TGTGCCAGCGGGTCCCACATCGGGGGGCCTGGGGCCAACGTCCTGACTTTC. This codes for CASGSHIGGPGANVLTF.